The present TCR beta chain was sequenced within a study of blood T cell repertoires in COVID-19. Overall study: Sites in the United States, Italy and Spain provided acute and convalescent COVID-19 samples. The cDNA or gDNA used as material had been derived from T cells, B-cell-depleted T cells, or PBMCs.

Followed over time, Seattle patients had been enrolled while infection was active. The table came from immunoSEQ multiplex PCR; TCRdb's copy has only in-frame clones and leaves some out. The profile covers 150,000 or so clones, with about 83% appearing a single time and around an eighth taken by the ten largest. Trimming shortened V by 6 bases and J by 1 base, and 13 bases separated the two germline ends. Germline V gives CDR1 LNHDA, CDR2 SQIVND (reference sequence). The CDR3 totals 15 residues. This TCR derives from a woman aged 60-75 years with COVID-19, enrolled during active disease. Sequencing was carried out using peripheral blood. This chain connects TRBV19 to TRBJ1-5, with D possibly TRBD1 on 5 matching bases. CDR3 bases: TGTGCCAGTAGGCCTATGGGGGGGAGCAATCAGCCCCAGCATTTT. Amino acid sequence: CASRPMGGSNQPQHF.